One and the same sample provided the 11 T cell receptor beta chains below, sequenced in a study of early T cells in non-severe SARS-CoV-2 infection. In TCRdb, the 5' RACE reads were re-called with MiXCR into one record per CDR3 protein. The table records roughly 100,000 distinct CDR3 sequences, 14% of them present only once. The source material was whole blood. The receptors here all came from an adult who was a healthcare worker with PCR-confirmed SARS-CoV-2 infection or an uninfected control (not recorded which).

V gene TRBV20-1 combines with J gene TRBJ1-2; unclear D gene. Germline loops: CDR1 DFQATT, CDR2 SNEGSKA (reference sequence). Trimming shortened V by 4 bases and J by 4 bases, and 7 bases separated the two germline ends. This CDR3 spans 11 amino acids. The CDR3 region has the DNA TGCAGTGCTACTGGGAGCTATGGCTACACCTTC. Protein sequence: CSATGSYGYTF.

This clonotype turned up a few times. The chain links TRBV29-1 to TRBJ1-3; D is unclear. The CDR3 has 14 residues. Trimming removed 2 bases at V and 3 bases at J, with 11 bases between. Germline CDR1 reads SQVTM; CDR2 reads ANQGSEA. The chain's CDR3 is CSVELGLFGNTIYF. As DNA, the CDR3 is TGCAGCGTTGAACTGGGTTTATTTGGAAACACCATATATTTT.

This clonotype was observed a single time. The chain is built from TRBV4-2 and TRBJ2-7, with 9 positions matching TRBD2. Trimming removed 0 bases from V and 2 bases from J; junction bases left unmatched: 8. The CDR3 sequence is 17 residues long. Germline lookup yields CDR1 LGHNA and CDR2 YNFKEQ. The CDR3 nucleotides read TGTGCCAGCAGCCAAGATACGGATAGCGGGGGCACCTACGAGCAGTACTTC. Translated, it gives CASSQDTDSGGTYEQYF.

This clonotype was found a few times. The chain joins TRBV5-8 to TRBJ1-6; 8 bases map to TRBD1. This CDR3 is built from 14 residues. Trimming at V came to 1 base and at J to 8 bases, leaving 2 bases not matched to a gene. The germline V gene encodes CDR1 SGHTS and CDR2 YDEGEE. The CDR3 bases are TGTGCCAGCAGCTTGCCGGACAGGGATTCACCCCTCCACTTT. Translating gives CASSLPDRDSPLHF.

This rearrangement joins TRBV19 to TRBJ1-2, with 7 nucleotides matching TRBD1. Germline V lookup: CDR1 LNHDA, CDR2 SQIVND (reference sequence). There are 16 residues in the CDR3. Trimming took 2 bases from V and 2 from J; bases not matched to a gene: 8. The CDR3 loop is CASSIMAWDSNYGYTF. CDR3 DNA sequence: TGTGCCAGTAGTATAATGGCCTGGGACAGCAACTATGGCTACACCTTC.

There are many counts of this clonotype. CDR3 DNA sequence: TGCAGTGGACAGACCGCGAACACCGGGGAGCTGTTTTTT. Protein sequence: CSGQTANTGELFF. The gene calls are TRBV20-1 and TRBJ2-2, with a tentative D call TRBD1 (5 bases). The germline V gene encodes CDR1 DFQATT and CDR2 SNEGSKA (reference sequence). The CDR3 length is 13 residues. Deletions cut 7 bases from V and 0 bases from J, with 9 bases between.

The chain recombines TRBV7-2 with TRBJ2-2; no clear D gene. Deletions cut 2 bases from V and 14 bases from J, with 9 bases between. Germline assignment: CDR1 SGHTA and CDR2 FQGNSA. The CDR3 is made up of 11 amino acids. CDR3 bases: TGTGCCAGCAGCTTACAGAGGTCCCTGTTTTTT. Protein sequence: CASSLQRSLFF.

This clonotype has just a few counts. The chain is built from TRBV7-9 and TRBJ1-1; TRBD1 matches 8 bases. Germline trimming cut 5 bases from V and 5 bases from J; bases unmatched to any gene: 7. Germline V gene data show CDR1 as SEHNR and CDR2 as FQNEAQ (reference sequence). The CDR3 has 14 residues. The CDR3 loop is CASSPQGAGTEAFF. The CDR3, as DNA: TGTGCCAGCAGCCCCCAGGGGGCAGGGACTGAAGCTTTCTTT. The entire variable domain, with the rest obtained from reference TRBV7-9 and TRBJ1-1, is as follows: DTGVSQNPRHKITKRGQNVTFRCDPISEHNRLYWYRQTLGQGPEFLTYFQNEAQLEKSRLLSDRFSAERPKGSFSTLEIQRTEQGDSAMYLCASSPQGAGTEAFFGQGTRLTVV.

This clonotype was picked up a small number of times. The chain combines TRBV6-2 or TRBV6-3 with TRBJ2-3; no reliable D call. The CDR3 loop spans 14 amino acids. CDR1 and CDR2 (germline): MNHEY, SVGEGT. The V end was cut by 0 bases, the J end by 5 bases, with 9 bases between. Here the CDR3 reads CASSYSWVGDTQYF. The CDR3 coding sequence is TGTGCCAGCAGTTACTCTTGGGTTGGAGATACGCAGTATTTT.

This clonotype was detected only once. This sequence joins TRBV2 and TRBJ1-3; D gene ambiguous. Trimming removed 9 bases at V and 4 bases at J, with 13 bases between. The CDR3 runs 13 residues. CDR1 is SNHLY, CDR2 FYNNEI, per germline. The CDR3 protein is CASSLGLGNTIYF. The CDR3 nucleotides read TGTGCCAGTTCCCTGGGGTTAGGAAACACCATATATTTT.

This chain links TRBV5-5 with TRBJ2-3; 8 positions agree with TRBD2. The V gene end was trimmed by 4 bases and the J gene end by 6 bases; junction bases not matched to a gene: 16. From germline, CDR1 is SGHKS and CDR2 YYEKEE (reference sequence). This CDR3 spans 17 amino acids. This chain's CDR3 is CASSPEGRGAAIDTQYF. The CDR3 DNA reads as TGTGCCAGCAGCCCCGAGGGGCGGGGGGCCGCTATCGATACGCAGTATTTT.